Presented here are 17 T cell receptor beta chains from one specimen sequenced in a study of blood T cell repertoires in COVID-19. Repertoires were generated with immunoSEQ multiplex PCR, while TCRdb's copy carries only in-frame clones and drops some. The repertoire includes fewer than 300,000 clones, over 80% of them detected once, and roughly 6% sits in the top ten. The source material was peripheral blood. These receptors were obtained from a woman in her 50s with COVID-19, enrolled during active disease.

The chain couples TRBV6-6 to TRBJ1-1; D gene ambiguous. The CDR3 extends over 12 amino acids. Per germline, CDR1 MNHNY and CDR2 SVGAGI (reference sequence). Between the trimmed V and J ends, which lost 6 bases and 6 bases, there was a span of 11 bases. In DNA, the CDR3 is TGTGCCAGCAGCCCCTATATCGCTGAAGCTTTCTTT. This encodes CASSPYIAEAFF.

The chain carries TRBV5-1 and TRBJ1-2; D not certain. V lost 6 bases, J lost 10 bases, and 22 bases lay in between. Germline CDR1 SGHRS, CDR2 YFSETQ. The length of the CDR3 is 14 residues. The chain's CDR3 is CASTLGWVGHYYTF. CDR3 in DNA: TGCGCCAGCACCCTTGGTTGGGTTGGCCACTACTACACCTTC.

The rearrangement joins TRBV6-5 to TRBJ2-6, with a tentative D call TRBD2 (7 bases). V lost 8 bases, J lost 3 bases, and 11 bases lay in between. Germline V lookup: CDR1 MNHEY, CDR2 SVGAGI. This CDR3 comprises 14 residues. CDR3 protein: CASRGADGANVLTF. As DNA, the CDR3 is TGTGCCAGCCGGGGGGCGGATGGGGCCAACGTCCTGACTTTC.

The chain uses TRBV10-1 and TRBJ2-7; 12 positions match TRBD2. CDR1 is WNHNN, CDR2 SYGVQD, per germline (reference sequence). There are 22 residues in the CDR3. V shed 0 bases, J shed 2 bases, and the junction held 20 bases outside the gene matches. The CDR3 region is CASSESGGRIGLAGHPTYEQYF. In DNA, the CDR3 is TGCGCCAGCAGTGAGTCGGGAGGAAGGATCGGACTAGCGGGACATCCCACCTACGAGCAGTACTTC.

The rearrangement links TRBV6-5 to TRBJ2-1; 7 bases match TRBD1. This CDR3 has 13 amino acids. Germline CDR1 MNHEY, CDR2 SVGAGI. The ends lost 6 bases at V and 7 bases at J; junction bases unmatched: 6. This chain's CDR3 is CASRVTGTNEQFF. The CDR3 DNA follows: TGTGCCAGCAGGGTGACAGGGACGAATGAGCAGTTCTTC.

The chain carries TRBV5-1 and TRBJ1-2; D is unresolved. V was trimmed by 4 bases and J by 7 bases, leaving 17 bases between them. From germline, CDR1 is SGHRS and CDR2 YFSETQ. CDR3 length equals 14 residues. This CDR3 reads CASSSPDGFSGYTF. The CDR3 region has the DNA TGCGCCAGCAGCAGCCCTGACGGGTTCTCTGGCTACACCTTC. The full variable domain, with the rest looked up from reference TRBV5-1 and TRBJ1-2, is KAGVTQTPRYLIKTRGQQVTLSCSPISGHRSVSWYQQTPGQGLQFLFEYFSETQRNKGNFPGRFSGRQFSNSRSEMNVSTLELGDSALYLCASSSPDGFSGYTFGSGTRLTVV.

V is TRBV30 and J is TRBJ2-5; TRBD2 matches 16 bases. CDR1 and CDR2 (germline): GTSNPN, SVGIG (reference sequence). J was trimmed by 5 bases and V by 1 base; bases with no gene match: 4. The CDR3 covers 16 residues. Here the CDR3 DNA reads TGTGCCTGGAGTGGAGGGACTAGCGGGAGGGGGGAGACCCAGTACTTC. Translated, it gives CAWSGGTSGRGETQYF.

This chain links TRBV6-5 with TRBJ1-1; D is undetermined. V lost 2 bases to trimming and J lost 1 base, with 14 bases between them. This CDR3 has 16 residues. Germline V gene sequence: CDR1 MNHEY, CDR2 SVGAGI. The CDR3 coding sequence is TGTGCCAGCAGTTACGACCTGCGGGAAAAGAACACTGAAGCTTTCTTT. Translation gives CASSYDLREKNTEAFF.

CDR3 loop: CASTGEPWSEDGNTIYF. DNA of the CDR3: TGCGCCAGCACGGGGGAGCCCTGGAGTGAAGATGGAAACACCATATATTTT. This sequence joins TRBV5-1 and TRBJ1-3; TRBD1 might be the D (5 bases). The CDR3 is 17 amino acids. Trimming removed 6 bases from V and 3 bases from J, with 22 bases in between. The germline V gene encodes CDR1 SGHRS and CDR2 YFSETQ.

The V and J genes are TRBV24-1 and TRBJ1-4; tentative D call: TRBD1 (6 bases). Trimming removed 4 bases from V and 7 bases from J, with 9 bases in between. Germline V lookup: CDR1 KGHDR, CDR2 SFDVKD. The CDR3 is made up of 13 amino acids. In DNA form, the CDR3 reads TGTGCCACCAGTGAAGGACAGAGTGAAAAACTGTTTTTT. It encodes CATSEGQSEKLFF.

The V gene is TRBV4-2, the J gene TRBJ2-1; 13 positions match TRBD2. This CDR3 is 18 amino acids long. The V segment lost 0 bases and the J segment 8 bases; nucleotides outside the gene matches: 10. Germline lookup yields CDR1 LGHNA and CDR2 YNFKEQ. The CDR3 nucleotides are TGTGCCAGCAGCCAAGAAGGGCGAGGGACTAGCGGGATCTATGAGCAGTTCTTC. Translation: CASSQEGRGTSGIYEQFF.

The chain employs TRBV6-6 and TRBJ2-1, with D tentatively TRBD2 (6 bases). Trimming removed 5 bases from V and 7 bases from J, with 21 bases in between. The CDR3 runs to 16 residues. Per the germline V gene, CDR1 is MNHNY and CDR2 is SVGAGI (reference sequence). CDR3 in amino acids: CASSPTGTVGGNEQFF. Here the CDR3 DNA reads TGTGCCAGCAGTCCGACCGGGACGGTGGGAGGTAATGAGCAGTTCTTC.

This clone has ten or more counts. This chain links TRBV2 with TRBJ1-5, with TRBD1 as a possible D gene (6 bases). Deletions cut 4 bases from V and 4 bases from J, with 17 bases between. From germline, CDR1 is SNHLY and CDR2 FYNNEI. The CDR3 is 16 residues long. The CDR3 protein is CASSAQSGARNQPQHF. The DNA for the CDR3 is TGTGCCAGCAGTGCCCAATCAGGGGCCCGGAATCAGCCCCAGCATTTT.

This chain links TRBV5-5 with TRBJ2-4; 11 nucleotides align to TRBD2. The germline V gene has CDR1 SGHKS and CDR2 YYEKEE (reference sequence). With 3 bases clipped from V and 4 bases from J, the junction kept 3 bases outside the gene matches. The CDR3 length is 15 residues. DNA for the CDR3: TGTGCCAGCAGCTGGGGACTAGCGGATAAAAACATTCAGTACTTC. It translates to CASSWGLADKNIQYF.

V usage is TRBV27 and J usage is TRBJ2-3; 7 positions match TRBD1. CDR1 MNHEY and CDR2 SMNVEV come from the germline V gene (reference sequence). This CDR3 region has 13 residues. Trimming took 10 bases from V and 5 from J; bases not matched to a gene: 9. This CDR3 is CATRDSFRDTQYF. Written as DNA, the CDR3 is TGTGCCACGAGGGACAGCTTCAGAGATACGCAGTATTTT.

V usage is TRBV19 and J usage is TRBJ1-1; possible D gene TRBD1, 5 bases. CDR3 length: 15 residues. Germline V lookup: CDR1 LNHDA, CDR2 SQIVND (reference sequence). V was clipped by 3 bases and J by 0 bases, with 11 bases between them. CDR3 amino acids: CASSIGTQMNTEAFF. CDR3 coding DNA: TGTGCCAGTAGTATCGGGACTCAGATGAACACTGAAGCTTTCTTT.

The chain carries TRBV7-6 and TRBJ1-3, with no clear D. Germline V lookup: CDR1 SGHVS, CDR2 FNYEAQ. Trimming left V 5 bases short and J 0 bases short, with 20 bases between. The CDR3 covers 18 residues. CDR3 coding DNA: TGTGCCAGCAGCCCCCGAGGCCGAACATTCTCCTCTGGAAACACCATATATTTT. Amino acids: CASSPRGRTFSSGNTIYF.